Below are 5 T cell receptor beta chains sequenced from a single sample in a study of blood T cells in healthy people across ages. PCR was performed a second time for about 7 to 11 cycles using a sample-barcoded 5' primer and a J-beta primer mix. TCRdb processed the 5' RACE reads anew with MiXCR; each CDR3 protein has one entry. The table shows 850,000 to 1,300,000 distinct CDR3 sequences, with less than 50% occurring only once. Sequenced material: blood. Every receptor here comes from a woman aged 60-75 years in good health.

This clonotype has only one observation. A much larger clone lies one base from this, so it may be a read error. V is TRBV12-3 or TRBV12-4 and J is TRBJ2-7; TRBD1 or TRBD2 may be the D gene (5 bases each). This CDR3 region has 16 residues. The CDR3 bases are TGTACCAGCAGCCCAAGATCGGGACGGCAATCCTACGAGCAGTACTTC. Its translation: CTSSPRSGRQSYEQYF.

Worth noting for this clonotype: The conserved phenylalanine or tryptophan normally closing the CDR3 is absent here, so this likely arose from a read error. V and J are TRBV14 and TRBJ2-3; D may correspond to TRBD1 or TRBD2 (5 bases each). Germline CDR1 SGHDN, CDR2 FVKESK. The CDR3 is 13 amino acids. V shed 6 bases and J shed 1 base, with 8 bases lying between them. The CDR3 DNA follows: TGTGCCAGCAGACTAGGGGGCACAGATACGCAGTATCTT. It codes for CASRLGGTDTQYL.

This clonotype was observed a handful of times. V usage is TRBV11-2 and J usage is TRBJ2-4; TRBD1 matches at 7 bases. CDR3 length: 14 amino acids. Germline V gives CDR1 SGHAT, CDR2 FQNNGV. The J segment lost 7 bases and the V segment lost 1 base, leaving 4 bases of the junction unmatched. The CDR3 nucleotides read TGTGCCAGCAGCTTAGCCAGGGGGATGAACATTCAGTACTTC. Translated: CASSLARGMNIQYF.

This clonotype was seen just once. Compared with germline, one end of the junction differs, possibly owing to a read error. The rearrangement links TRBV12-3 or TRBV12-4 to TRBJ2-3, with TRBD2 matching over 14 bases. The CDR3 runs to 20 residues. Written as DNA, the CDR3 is TGTGCCAGCAGTTTAGCCATGGGACTAGCGGGAGCGGGGGGGACAGATACGGAGTATTTT. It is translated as CASSLAMGLAGAGGTDTEYF.

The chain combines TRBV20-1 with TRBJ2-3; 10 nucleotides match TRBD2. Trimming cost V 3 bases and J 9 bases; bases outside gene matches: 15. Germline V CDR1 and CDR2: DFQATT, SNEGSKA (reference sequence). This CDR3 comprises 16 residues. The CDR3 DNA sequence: TGCAGTGCTAGGCCGGGGGAAGCGGGAGGGCCCGGGACGCAGTATTTT. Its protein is CSARPGEAGGPGTQYF.